The next 17 T cell receptor beta chains were all read from a single sample in a study of Ad26.COV2.S vaccination and SARS-CoV-2 variants. Some clones are missing from TCRdb's copy, which holds only in-frame ones; the method was immunoSEQ multiplex PCR. This sample has fewer than 900,000 clones, with around 92% found just once. Treatment specified: over 15 received Ad26.COV2.S at low or high dose, single or two shots; about 5 received placebo; per-sample allocation not given. Samples came from day 63 after the first vaccine or placebo injection. Here the sequenced sample was peripheral blood, taken in a trial of Ad26.COV2.S vaccine versus placebo. The receptor source for this set is a person between 18 and 65 years old who received the Ad26.COV2.S COVID-19 vaccine or a placebo.

The table lists this clone with a count of one. The chain uses TRBV25-1 and TRBJ2-1; the D is unclear. The V gene's germline CDR1 is MGHDK and CDR2 SYGVNS. This CDR3 has 14 residues. V lost 6 bases and J lost 4, with 13 bases in between. CDR3 nucleotides: TGTGCCAGCAGAGCACCTCTCGGGTACAATGAGCAGTTCTTC. Translating it yields CASRAPLGYNEQFF.

The chain couples TRBV27 to TRBJ2-2; D possibly corresponds to TRBD1 (7 bases). The CDR3 totals 16 residues. Germline assignment: CDR1 MNHEY and CDR2 SMNVEV (reference sequence). Trimming shortened V by 4 bases and J by 7 bases, and 19 bases separated the two germline ends. The CDR3, as DNA: TGTGCCAGCAGTTCAAAAACAGGGGACGGGAGCGGGGAGCTGTTTTTT. This gives the protein CASSSKTGDGSGELFF.

This chain uses TRBV12-3 or TRBV12-4 with TRBJ2-7, with 10 bases lining up with TRBD2. The CDR3 has 13 amino acids. V shed 3 bases, J shed 4 bases, and the junction held 0 bases outside the gene matches. CDR3 bases: TGTGCCAGCAGTTTGACTAGCGGGTACGAGCAGTACTTC. Protein: CASSLTSGYEQYF.

The chain combines TRBV9 with TRBJ2-3, with 7 bases that match TRBD1. Trimming at V came to 0 bases and at J to 2 bases, leaving 6 bases not matched to a gene. The germline gives CDR1 SGDLS, CDR2 YYNGEE. The CDR3 is made up of 16 amino acids. CDR3 protein: CASSVAQGPNTDTQYF. The CDR3 DNA sequence: TGTGCCAGCAGCGTAGCACAGGGGCCGAACACAGATACGCAGTATTTT.

This clone showed up just once. The chain employs TRBV20-1 and TRBJ2-7, with a weak D call TRBD1 (6 bases). The CDR3 totals 14 residues. Germline V gene sequence: CDR1 DFQATT, CDR2 SNEGSKA (reference sequence). V lost 3 bases, J lost 4 bases, and 16 bases lay in between. DNA for the CDR3: TGCAGTGCTAGTATCCGACAGGTGGGATACGAGCAGTACTTC. Translation gives CSASIRQVGYEQYF.

V and J are TRBV19 and TRBJ2-7; D might be TRBD2 (7 bases). This CDR3 is built from 16 residues. The V and J ends lost 8 bases and 3 bases respectively, with 23 bases between them. Germline CDR1 reads LNHDA; CDR2 reads SQIVND (reference sequence). For the CDR3, the DNA is TGTGCCAGTCAACAGGAAAGGGGGGGAATTGGCTACGAGCAGTACTTC. It encodes CASQQERGGIGYEQYF.

The V and J genes are TRBV5-1 and TRBJ2-6; 8 bases are shared with TRBD1. Germline CDR1 is SGHRS and CDR2 is YFSETQ. The junction had 2 bases not matched to a gene; V was cut back by 4 bases and J by 2 bases. This CDR3 contains 15 residues. CDR3 nucleotide sequence: TGCGCCAGCAGCACACAGGGGGCTGGGGCCAACGTCCTGACTTTC. This encodes CASSTQGAGANVLTF.

V and J are TRBV12-3 or TRBV12-4 and TRBJ2-3, with TRBD2 matching over 7 bases. With 3 bases clipped from V and 4 bases from J, the junction kept 1 base outside the gene matches. This CDR3 has 13 residues. CDR3 sequence reads: CASSLLAADTQYF. In DNA, the CDR3 is TGTGCCAGCAGTTTGCTAGCGGCAGATACGCAGTATTTT.

V and J are TRBV7-9 and TRBJ1-4, with a weak D call TRBD1 (5 bases). The V and J ends lost 7 bases and 0 bases respectively, with 15 bases between them. The germline V gene has CDR1 SEHNR and CDR2 FQNEAQ (reference sequence). The CDR3 extends over 16 amino acids. The CDR3: CASTQGQGATNEKLFF. The CDR3 coding sequence is TGTGCCAGCACCCAGGGTCAAGGAGCAACTAATGAAAAACTGTTTTTT.

This chain joins TRBV5-5 and TRBJ2-5; 11 bases line up with TRBD2. J lost 5 bases, V lost 4 bases, and 7 bases had no gene match. The CDR3 extends over 15 amino acids. Germline CDR1 and CDR2: SGHKS and YYEKEE (reference sequence). As DNA, the CDR3 is TGTGCCAGCAGCGGCACTAGCGGGGGCTCGGAGACCCAGTACTTC. Its translation is CASSGTSGGSETQYF.

V usage is TRBV18 and J usage is TRBJ2-5, with D maybe TRBD1 (6 bases). Germline V gene sequence: CDR1 KGHSH, CDR2 LQKENI. The CDR3 covers 13 residues. V lost 8 bases and J lost 2, with 12 bases in between. The CDR3 sequence is CASGTQGQETQYF. For the CDR3, the DNA is TGTGCCAGCGGGACACAGGGTCAAGAGACCCAGTACTTC.

V is TRBV5-3 and J is TRBJ1-5, with a possible D match to TRBD1 (5 bases). TRBV5-3 has ORF status, its function being uncertain. With 2 bases removed from V and 0 bases from J, the gap between germline ends came to 9 bases. CDR3 length equals 15 residues. CDR3 residues: CARSFRGYSNQPQHF. For the CDR3, the DNA is TGTGCCAGAAGCTTTCGGGGGTATAGCAATCAGCCCCAGCATTTT.

The chain joins TRBV12-3 or TRBV12-4 to TRBJ2-7, with TRBD1 matching 9 bases. The CDR3 sequence is 13 residues long. V was clipped by 3 bases and J by 4 bases; unmatched bases: 1. CDR3 DNA: TGTGCCAGCAGTTTTGGACAGGGGTACGAGCAGTACTTC. Its translation is CASSFGQGYEQYF.

This clone was detected once. The chain joins TRBV9 to TRBJ2-2, with TRBD1 identical over 8 bases. Germline trimming cut 0 bases from V and 6 bases from J; bases unmatched to any gene: 13. CDR3 length equals 18 residues. Germline lookup yields CDR1 SGDLS and CDR2 YYNGEE. The CDR3 DNA follows: TGTGCCAGCAGCGTAGCCCTCCAGGGGGCGCAGGGCGCCGGGGAGCTGTTTTTT. Amino acids: CASSVALQGAQGAGELFF.

To note about this clone: Other DNA sequences in this sample translate to the same CDR3. The chain carries TRBV10-3 and TRBJ1-1; D perhaps matches TRBD1 (5 bases). The CDR3 extends over 13 amino acids. Per the germline V gene, CDR1 is ENHRY and CDR2 is SYGVKD. V was shortened by 4 bases and J by 1 base, with 7 bases between the two germline ends. DNA of the CDR3: TGTGCCATCAGTGGCACAGGGAACACTGAAGCTTTCTTT. Its protein is CAISGTGNTEAFF.

The rearrangement uses TRBV6-2 or TRBV6-3 and TRBJ2-1, with 10 nucleotides matching TRBD2. Per the germline V gene, CDR1 is MNHEY and CDR2 is SVGEGT. CDR3 length: 17 residues. V dropped 4 bases and J dropped 5; count of bases not matched to a gene: 11. The CDR3 DNA reads TGTGCCAGCAGTTCTTCCCTGAGCGGGGGGGCTCACAATGAGCAGTTCTTC. It specifies CASSSSLSGGAHNEQFF.

The CDR3 DNA sequence: TGTGCCAGCAGCTTAGGCCTAGCTTCCTTCTACGAGCAGTACTTC. Protein: CASSLGLASFYEQYF. V and J are TRBV7-2 and TRBJ2-7, with D possibly being TRBD2 (5 bases). Germline V gene lookup returns CDR1 SGHTA and CDR2 FQGNSA. Trimming left V 1 base short and J 3 bases short, with 13 bases between. CDR3 length: 15 residues.